A single sample is the source of the 13 T cell receptor beta chains below, sequenced in a study of patients and donors after allogeneic stem cell transplantation. TCRdb processed the RT-PCR reads anew with MiXCR; each CDR3 protein has one entry. The sample yields fewer than 75,000 distinct CDR3 sequences, roughly 14% seen once. The sequenced sample consisted of blood, either unsorted or a sorted T cell fraction (not recorded which). The source of these receptors is a human donor who was either an allogeneic HSCT recipient or a stem cell or donor lymphocyte infusion donor (not recorded which). It is not recorded whose cells these are; they may come from a transplant donor.

This clonotype showed up many times. This chain joins TRBV19 and TRBJ1-5; TRBD1 matches 9 bases. With V trimmed by 9 bases and J by 3 bases, 18 bases remained unmatched. Germline assignment: CDR1 LNHDA and CDR2 SQIVND (reference sequence). The CDR3 loop spans 18 amino acids. In nucleotides, the CDR3 is TGTGCCAGCCAATCCCGGACAGGGGAGGTTCGGGCCAATCAGCCCCAGCATTTT. Its protein is CASQSRTGEVRANQPQHF.

At least ten counts were recorded for this clonotype. The gene calls are TRBV12-3 or TRBV12-4 and TRBJ2-7; TRBD2 matches at 7 bases. After removal of 6 bases from V and 2 bases from J, the junction contained 10 bases not matched to a gene. The CDR3 extends over 15 amino acids. CDR3: CASRRSSGAPYEQYF. In DNA, the CDR3 is TGTGCCAGCAGACGATCTAGCGGAGCCCCCTACGAGCAGTACTTC.

This clonotype occurred a few times. This chain uses TRBV10-3 with TRBJ2-7; 7 positions agree with TRBD2. V was pared by 6 bases and J by 3 bases, with 5 bases of the junction left unmatched. The germline CDR1 and CDR2 sequences are ENHRY and SYGVKD. The CDR3 sequence is 13 residues long. The CDR3 DNA follows: TGTGCCATCAGCTTAGGGACTAACTACGAGCAGTACTTC. Translating it yields CAISLGTNYEQYF.

This clonotype was picked up many times. The chain couples TRBV12-3 or TRBV12-4 to TRBJ1-1; D might be TRBD1 (5 bases). Trimming left V 8 bases short and J 0 bases short, with 10 bases between. The length of the CDR3 is 13 residues. The CDR3 region is CASHPRVNTEAFF. CDR3 DNA: TGTGCCAGCCACCCCAGGGTGAACACTGAAGCTTTCTTT.

Many counts were recorded for this clonotype. CDR3 residues: CASSHFQANTEAFF. For the CDR3, the DNA is TGTGCCAGCAGCCACTTCCAGGCGAACACTGAAGCTTTCTTT. This rearrangement joins TRBV3-1 to TRBJ1-1, with D unresolved. This CDR3 is 14 amino acids long. V lost 3 bases and J 1 base, leaving 9 bases between the germline ends. Germline V gene lookup returns CDR1 LGHDT and CDR2 YNNKEL (reference sequence).

This clonotype was counted many times. The chain combines TRBV19 with TRBJ1-2; D is unclear. The CDR3 runs 12 residues. V was pared by 2 bases and J by 7 bases, with 8 bases between. Germline lookup yields CDR1 LNHDA and CDR2 SQIVND (reference sequence). Here the CDR3 reads CASSIRELGYTF. The CDR3 DNA reads as TGTGCCAGTAGTATACGCGAGCTTGGCTACACCTTC.

V and J are TRBV6-5 and TRBJ2-7, with a possible D match to TRBD2 (6 bases). The V end lost 6 bases, the J end lost 3 bases, and 18 bases lay between the germline ends. The CDR3 has 15 amino acids. CDR1 is MNHEY, CDR2 SVGAGI, per germline. The CDR3 bases are TGTGCCAGCAGCAAAATAGCGGATCTTGACTACGAGCAGTACTTC. Residues: CASSKIADLDYEQYF.

The J gene is TRBJ2-7, the V gene TRBV27, with 7 positions matching TRBD1. This CDR3 has 13 amino acids. V shed 5 bases and J 6 bases; nucleotides not matched to a gene: 7. CDR1 and CDR2 (germline): MNHEY, SMNVEV (reference sequence). The CDR3 coding sequence is TGTGCCAGCAGTCCCTTGACAGGGAGCGAGCAGTACTTC. It yields the protein CASSPLTGSEQYF.

About this clonotype: Given a much more abundant clone one base away, this may be a read error. The rearrangement links TRBV12-3 or TRBV12-4 to TRBJ2-2; D is undetermined. This CDR3 comprises 11 residues. The germline V and J ends were trimmed by 5 bases and 6 bases, with 4 bases remaining between them. The CDR3 sequence is CASSDAGELFF. The CDR3 coding sequence is TGTGCCAGCAGTGACGCCGGGGAGCTGTTTTTT.

There are a few counts of this clonotype. The chain links TRBV15 to TRBJ2-1; D is perhaps TRBD2 (5 bases). Between the trimmed V and J ends, which lost 3 bases and 4 bases, there was a span of 13 bases. Germline V lookup: CDR1 LNHNV, CDR2 YYDKDF (reference sequence). The CDR3 contains 15 residues. Here the CDR3 reads CATSRQDYVYNEQFF. The CDR3, as DNA: TGTGCCACCAGCAGGCAAGACTACGTTTACAATGAGCAGTTCTTC.

This clonotype was seen just once. The gene calls are TRBV24-1 and TRBJ2-1; D ambiguous. With 2 bases removed from V and 7 bases from J, the gap between germline ends came to 11 bases. CDR1 KGHDR and CDR2 SFDVKD come from the germline V gene. The length of the CDR3 is 14 residues. CDR3 in DNA: TGTGCCACCAGTGATTCTTTCTTGGGGAATGAGCAGTTCTTC. Its translation: CATSDSFLGNEQFF.

The chain joins TRBV20-1 to TRBJ2-1; TRBD1 agrees at 9 bases. Germline CDR1 and CDR2: DFQATT and SNEGSKA (reference sequence). The CDR3 sequence is 13 residues long. The V gene end was trimmed by 3 bases and the J gene end by 9 bases; junction bases not matched to a gene: 6. The DNA for the CDR3 is TGCAGTGCTAGGGGGACAGGGTTCAGTGAGCAGTTCTTC. Translated, it gives CSARGTGFSEQFF.

The rearrangement links TRBV11-2 to TRBJ2-6, with no clear D. The CDR3 covers 17 residues. In germline, CDR1 is SGHAT, CDR2 FQNNGV. Trimming shortened V by 5 bases and J by 0 bases, and 14 bases separated the two germline ends. The CDR3 region has the DNA TGTGCCAGCAGCCCGACGTTACAGACCTCTGGGGCCAACGTCCTGACTTTC. This gives the protein CASSPTLQTSGANVLTF.